These 21 T cell receptor beta chains share one sample of origin, sequenced in a study of OX40 agonist ivuxolimab in advanced cancers. Assay used: immunoSEQ multiplex PCR; TCRdb lists only in-frame clones, some missing. The sample consists of tens of thousands of clones, roughly 80% of them appearing once. The starting material was CD4+ or CD8+ T cells sorted from blood, obtained in a trial of the OX40 agonist ivuxolimab. These TCRs come from an adult with an advanced solid tumor such as melanoma, head and neck, liver or kidney cancer.

The gene calls are TRBV11-3 and TRBJ1-2; D uncertain. The V end was cut by 5 bases, the J end by 8 bases, with 18 bases between. Germline V gives CDR1 SGHNT, CDR2 YENEEA. The CDR3 runs to 14 residues. This CDR3 reads CASSQNYVGGGYTF. The CDR3 nucleotides read TGTGCCAGCAGCCAAAATTACGTCGGAGGAGGCTACACCTTC.

This clone has a single count. The rearrangement uses TRBV13 and TRBJ2-3; D unclear. The ends were cut back, 2 bases at V and 6 bases at J, with 9 bases in the middle. Germline loops: CDR1 PRHDT, CDR2 FYEKMQ (reference sequence). The CDR3 runs 13 residues. CDR3 bases: TGTGCCAGCAGCTTAAGGATAGCCGATACGCAGTATTTT. It is translated as CASSLRIADTQYF.

The chain links TRBV29-1 to TRBJ1-5; D gene unclear. This CDR3 has 10 amino acids. Trimming took off 6 bases at V and 7 bases at J, with 7 bases between the two ends. Looked up from germline, CDR1 is SQVTM and CDR2 is ANQGSEA. CDR3 amino acids: CSVGEQPQHF. The CDR3 bases are TGCAGCGTGGGCGAACAGCCCCAGCATTTT.

The V call is TRBV11-3, the J call TRBJ1-4; tentative D call: TRBD1 (6 bases). The CDR3 runs 15 residues. V was clipped by 5 bases and J by 3 bases, with 13 bases between them. Germline V gives CDR1 SGHNT, CDR2 YENEEA. The DNA for the CDR3 is TGTGCCAGCAGCCCCTTGGGGGCGTCTAATGAAAAACTGTTTTTT. It yields the protein CASSPLGASNEKLFF.

The chain is built from TRBV6-6 and TRBJ1-1; no reliable D call. V lost 8 bases to trimming and J lost 0 bases, with 16 bases between them. Germline V gene data show CDR1 as MNHNY and CDR2 as SVGAGI (reference sequence). The CDR3 contains 15 residues. The CDR3 here is CASVATPGMNTEAFF. The CDR3 DNA follows: TGTGCCAGCGTCGCGACCCCGGGGATGAACACTGAAGCTTTCTTT.

V gene TRBV7-2 combines with J gene TRBJ2-7; TRBD1 might be the D (6 bases). With 1 base removed from V and 12 bases from J, the gap between germline ends came to 16 bases. The germline V gene has CDR1 SGHTA and CDR2 FQGNSA. The CDR3 runs 13 residues. CDR3 DNA sequence: TGTGCCAGCAGCTTAGACGGGACAACCCCCAGGTACTTC. Translating gives CASSLDGTTPRYF.

The V gene is TRBV27, the J gene TRBJ1-5; no definite D call. Germline lookup yields CDR1 MNHEY and CDR2 SMNVEV (reference sequence). V was cut by 3 bases and J by 1 base, with 19 bases left in between. The CDR3 has 18 amino acids. This CDR3 reads CASSLAGLAPGSNQPQHF. The DNA for the CDR3 is TGTGCCAGCAGTTTGGCAGGCTTAGCCCCTGGGAGCAATCAGCCCCAGCATTTT.

This chain uses TRBV11-3 with TRBJ2-1, with D possibly being TRBD1 (5 bases). This CDR3 contains 19 residues. V lost 1 base, J lost 2 bases, and 21 bases lay in between. CDR1 is SGHNT, CDR2 YENEEA, per germline. The CDR3 is CASSLVIQVIRIPYNEQFF. As DNA, the CDR3 is TGTGCCAGCAGCTTAGTTATACAGGTGATTAGGATCCCCTACAATGAGCAGTTCTTC.

In DNA, the CDR3 is TGTGCCAGCCGGGGGGGTCAAGAGACCCAGTACTTC. Translated, it gives CASRGGQETQYF. The chain recombines TRBV27 with TRBJ2-5; TRBD2 matches 8 bases. J gave up 2 bases and V 8 bases, and 1 base lay outside the gene matches. The CDR3 sequence is 12 residues long. Germline V CDR1 and CDR2: MNHEY, SMNVEV (reference sequence).

This clone was picked up one time. The chain is built from TRBV4-1 and TRBJ1-1; D gene ambiguous. V lost 1 base and J 7 bases, leaving 19 bases between the germline ends. Germline assignment: CDR1 MGHRA and CDR2 YSYEKL. The CDR3 is 16 amino acids. The CDR3: CASSQVDMGFVGEAFF. The CDR3 nucleotides are TGCGCCAGCAGCCAAGTAGATATGGGATTTGTTGGTGAAGCTTTCTTT.

The chain uses TRBV7-2 and TRBJ2-5, with 13 bases matching TRBD2. The V segment lost 6 bases and the J segment 4 bases; nucleotides outside the gene matches: 5. This CDR3 is 15 amino acids long. The germline V gene encodes CDR1 SGHTA and CDR2 FQGNSA. CDR3 DNA: TGTGCCAGCAGTGAATGGACTAGCGGGGGAGAGACCCAGTACTTC. Translating it yields CASSEWTSGGETQYF.

The table lists this clone with a few counts. This chain joins TRBV6-5 and TRBJ1-1, with D hard to call. CDR3 size: 11 residues. With 1 base removed from V and 7 bases from J, the gap between germline ends came to 4 bases. CDR1 is MNHEY and CDR2 is SVGAGI in the germline V gene. CDR3 DNA sequence: TGTGCCAGCAGTTACTGGGGTGAAGCTTTCTTT. It encodes CASSYWGEAFF.

The chain employs TRBV29-1 and TRBJ2-7, with a possible D match to TRBD1 (5 bases). Trimming left V 4 bases short and J 2 bases short, with 12 bases between. CDR1 SQVTM and CDR2 ANQGSEA come from the germline V gene. The CDR3 runs 13 residues. CDR3 region: CSVGAGFTYEQYF. The DNA for the CDR3 is TGCAGCGTTGGAGCAGGGTTCACCTACGAGCAGTACTTC.

The chain couples TRBV2 to TRBJ2-1; 15 bases line up with TRBD2. The CDR3 length is 16 residues. Unmatched junction bases numbered 6, after V lost 2 bases and J lost 10 bases. From germline, CDR1 is SNHLY and CDR2 FYNNEI. CDR3 loop: CASSERTSGGEIEQFF. The DNA for the CDR3 is TGTGCCAGCAGTGAAAGGACTAGCGGGGGGGAAATAGAGCAGTTCTTC.

The rearrangement joins TRBV10-3 to TRBJ1-3; TRBD1 might be the D (5 bases). Trimming pared 6 bases from V and 0 bases from J, leaving 6 bases between. The CDR3 length is 13 residues. The germline V gene encodes CDR1 ENHRY and CDR2 SYGVKD. CDR3 coding DNA: TGTGCCATCAGGGGGGGCTCTGGAAACACCATATATTTT. It translates to CAIRGGSGNTIYF.

This clone was seen only a few times. The J gene is TRBJ1-1, the V gene TRBV7-6; D call uncertain. The CDR3 loop spans 16 amino acids. CDR1 SGHVS and CDR2 FNYEAQ come from the germline V gene. V was trimmed by 2 bases and J by 1 base, leaving 14 bases between them. CDR3 DNA: TGTGCCAGCAGCTTAACACGGCGGGGAAAGAACACTGAAGCTTTCTTT. Translation: CASSLTRRGKNTEAFF. Looking up the rest from reference TRBV7-6 and TRBJ1-1 gives the full variable domain: GAGVSQSPRYKVTKRGQDVALRCDPISGHVSLYWYRQALGQGPEFLTYFNYEAQQDKSGLPNDRFSAERPEGSISTLTIQRTEQRDSAMYRCASSLTRRGKNTEAFFGQGTRLTVV.

The chain uses TRBV6-1 and TRBJ1-2, with a tentative D call TRBD1 (5 bases). The V and J ends lost 6 bases and 7 bases respectively, with 18 bases between them. The CDR3 is made up of 14 amino acids. Germline CDR1 reads MNHNS; CDR2 reads SASEGT. CDR3 sequence reads: CASRVDSSLSGYTF. The CDR3 nucleotides read TGTGCCAGCAGAGTCGACAGTTCCCTATCTGGCTACACCTTC.

The chain combines TRBV4-1 with TRBJ1-2; 11 bases align to TRBD1. There are 15 residues in the CDR3. V lost 4 bases and J lost 8; bases outside the gene matches: 9. Germline assignment: CDR1 MGHRA and CDR2 YSYEKL. CDR3 loop: CASSRADRGLGGYTF. The CDR3 DNA sequence: TGCGCCAGCAGCCGGGCGGACAGGGGGCTGGGAGGCTACACCTTC.

The chain recombines TRBV7-6 with TRBJ2-1; D tentatively fits TRBD1 or TRBD2 (6 bases each). Trimming stripped 5 bases from V and 4 bases from J, with 18 bases between. The CDR3 loop spans 16 amino acids. Per the germline V gene, CDR1 is SGHVS and CDR2 is FNYEAQ. The CDR3 loop reads CASSPDLRGVYNEQFF. The CDR3 coding sequence is TGTGCCAGCAGCCCGGACCTAAGGGGGGTATACAATGAGCAGTTCTTC.

This clone was picked up one time. The chain's CDR3 is CASSIPMSGGRETQYF. In DNA, the CDR3 is TGTGCCAGTAGTATACCCATGAGCGGGGGAAGGGAGACCCAGTACTTC. The chain links TRBV19 to TRBJ2-5; 8 bases fit TRBD2. Germline V gene lookup returns CDR1 LNHDA and CDR2 SQIVND (reference sequence). The CDR3 is made up of 16 amino acids. Germline trimming cut 2 bases from V and 5 bases from J; bases unmatched to any gene: 10. Drawing the rest from reference TRBV19 and TRBJ2-5, the complete variable domain is DGGITQSPKYLFRKEGQNVTLSCEQNLNHDAMYWYRQDPGQGLRLIYYSQIVNDFQKGDIAEGYSVSREKKESFPLTVTSAQKNPTAFYLCASSIPMSGGRETQYFGPGTRLLVL.

This chain links TRBV5-1 with TRBJ2-1, with D perhaps assigned TRBD1 or TRBD2 (5 bases each). Germline V CDR1 and CDR2: SGHRS, YFSETQ. The CDR3 spans 15 residues. Deletions cut 0 bases from V and 5 bases from J, with 12 bases between. CDR3 amino acids: CASSLVVGTNNEQFF. CDR3 nucleotide sequence: TGCGCCAGCAGCTTGGTGGTAGGGACGAACAATGAGCAGTTCTTC.